This TCR beta chain was identified in a study of blood T cells in healthy people across ages. Notes on the study in general: Older individuals had lower TCR beta diversity per million T cells (the decline was roughly linear).

A second PCR of roughly 7 to 11 cycles used a sample-barcoded 5' primer and a J-beta primer mix. TCRdb used MiXCR to reprocess the 5' RACE reads, holding one entry per CDR3 protein. The data hold around 520,000 distinct CDR3 sequences, with about 29% observed a single time. As concerns this clonotype: Its specificity is unknown. The germline gene is not matched at one end of the junction; a read error may be the cause.

There are 12 residues in the CDR3. Per the germline V gene, CDR1 is MNHGY and CDR2 is SAAAGT. The same specimen was also included in a second study, on T cells of mothers and their children. That work adds: The output of TCR recombination is shaped by thymic selection similarly in related and unrelated pairs. Not a single persistent microchimeric T cell clone was detected.

The sequence came from a boy aged 2-9 years in good health. The specimen was blood. The chain joins TRBV6-8 to TRBJ2-3; no firm D call. The CDR3 coding sequence is TGTGCCAGCAGCGGGCTCACAGCTACGCAGTATTTT. Its protein is CASSGLTATQYF.